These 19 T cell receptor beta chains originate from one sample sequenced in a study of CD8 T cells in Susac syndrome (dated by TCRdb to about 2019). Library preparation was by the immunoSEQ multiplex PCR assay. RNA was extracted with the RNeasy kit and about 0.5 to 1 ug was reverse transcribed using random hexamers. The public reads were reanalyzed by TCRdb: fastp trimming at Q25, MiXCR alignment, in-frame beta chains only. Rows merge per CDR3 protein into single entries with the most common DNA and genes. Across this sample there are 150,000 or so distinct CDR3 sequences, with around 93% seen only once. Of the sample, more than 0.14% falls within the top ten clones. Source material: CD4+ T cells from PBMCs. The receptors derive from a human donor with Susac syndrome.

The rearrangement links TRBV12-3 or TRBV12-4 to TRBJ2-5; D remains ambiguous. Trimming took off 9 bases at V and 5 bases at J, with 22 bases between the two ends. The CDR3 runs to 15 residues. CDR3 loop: CASGDSAFLRETQYF. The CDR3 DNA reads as TGTGCCAGTGGAGACTCGGCTTTCCTAAGGGAGACCCAGTACTTC.

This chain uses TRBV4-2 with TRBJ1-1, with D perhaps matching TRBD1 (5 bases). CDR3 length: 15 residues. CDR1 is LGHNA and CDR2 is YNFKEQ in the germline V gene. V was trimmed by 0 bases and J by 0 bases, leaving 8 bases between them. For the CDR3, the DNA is TGTGCCAGCAGCCAAGACTTAGGGGTGAACACTGAAGCTTTCTTT. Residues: CASSQDLGVNTEAFF.

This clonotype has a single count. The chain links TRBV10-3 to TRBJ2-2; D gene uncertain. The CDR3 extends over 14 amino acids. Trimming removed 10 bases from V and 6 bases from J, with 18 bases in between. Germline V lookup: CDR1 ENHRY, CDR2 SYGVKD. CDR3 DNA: TGTGCCACCATGGCCGTCTTTGACGCCGGGGAGCTGTTTTTT. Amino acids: CATMAVFDAGELFF.

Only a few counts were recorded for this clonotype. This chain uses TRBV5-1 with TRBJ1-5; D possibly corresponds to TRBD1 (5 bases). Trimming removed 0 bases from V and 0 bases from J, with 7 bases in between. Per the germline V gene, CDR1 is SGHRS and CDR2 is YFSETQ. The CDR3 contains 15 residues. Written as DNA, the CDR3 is TGCGCCAGCAGCTTGGATGGGGGTAGCAATCAGCCCCAGCATTTT. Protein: CASSLDGGSNQPQHF.

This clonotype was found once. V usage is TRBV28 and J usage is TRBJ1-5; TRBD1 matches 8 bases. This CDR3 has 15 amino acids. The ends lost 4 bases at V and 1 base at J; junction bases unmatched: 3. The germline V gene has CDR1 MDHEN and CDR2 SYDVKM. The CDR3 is CASSSTGASNQPQHF. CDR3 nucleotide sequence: TGTGCCAGCAGTTCGACAGGGGCGAGCAATCAGCCCCAGCATTTT.

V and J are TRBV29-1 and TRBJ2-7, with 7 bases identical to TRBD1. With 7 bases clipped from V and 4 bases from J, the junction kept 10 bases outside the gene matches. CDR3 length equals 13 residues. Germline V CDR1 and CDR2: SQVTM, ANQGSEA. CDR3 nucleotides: TGCAGCGGCGGCAGGGGGTCTGGGTACGAGCAGTACTTC. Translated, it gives CSGGRGSGYEQYF.

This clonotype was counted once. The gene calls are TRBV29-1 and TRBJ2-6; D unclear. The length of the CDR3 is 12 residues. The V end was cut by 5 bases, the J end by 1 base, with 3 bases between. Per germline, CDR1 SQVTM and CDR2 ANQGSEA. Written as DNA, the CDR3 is TGCAGCGTTATTTCTGGGGCCAACGTCCTGACTTTC. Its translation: CSVISGANVLTF.

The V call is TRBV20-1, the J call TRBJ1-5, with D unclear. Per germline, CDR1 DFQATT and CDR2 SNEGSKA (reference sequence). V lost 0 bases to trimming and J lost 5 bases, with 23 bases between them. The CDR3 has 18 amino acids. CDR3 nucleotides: TGCAGTGCTAGAGATCTTAGCGGGGTTCTTGGGTCGGATCAGCCCCAGCATTTT. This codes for CSARDLSGVLGSDQPQHF.

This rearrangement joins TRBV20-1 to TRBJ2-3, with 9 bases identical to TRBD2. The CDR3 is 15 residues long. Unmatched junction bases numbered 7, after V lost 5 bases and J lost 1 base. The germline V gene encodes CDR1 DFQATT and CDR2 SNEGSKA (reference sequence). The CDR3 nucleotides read TGCAGTGCTGGCGGGGGGGAGGTGGGCACAGATACGCAGTATTTT. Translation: CSAGGGEVGTDTQYF.

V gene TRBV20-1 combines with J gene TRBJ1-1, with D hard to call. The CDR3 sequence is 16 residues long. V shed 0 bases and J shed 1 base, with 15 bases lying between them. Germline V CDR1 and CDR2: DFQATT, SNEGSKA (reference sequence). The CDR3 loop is CSARDPSVNPNTEAFF. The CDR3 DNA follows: TGCAGTGCTAGAGATCCTAGTGTTAACCCGAACACTGAAGCTTTCTTT.

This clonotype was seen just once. The CDR3 sequence is CASSLAGTTNTEAFF. CDR3 DNA sequence: TGCGCCAGCAGCTTGGCCGGGACAACGAACACTGAAGCTTTCTTT. The V and J genes are TRBV5-1 and TRBJ1-1; tentatively, D is TRBD1 (6 bases). Germline V lookup: CDR1 SGHRS, CDR2 YFSETQ. This CDR3 region has 15 residues. V gave up 0 bases and J gave up 1 base, with 10 bases separating them.

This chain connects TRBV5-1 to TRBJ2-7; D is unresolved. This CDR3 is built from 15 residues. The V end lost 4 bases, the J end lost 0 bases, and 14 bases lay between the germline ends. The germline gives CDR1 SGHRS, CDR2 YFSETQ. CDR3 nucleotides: TGCGCCAGCAGCCTCCGCGGCCTGAGCTCCTACGAGCAGTACTTC. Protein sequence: CASSLRGLSSYEQYF.

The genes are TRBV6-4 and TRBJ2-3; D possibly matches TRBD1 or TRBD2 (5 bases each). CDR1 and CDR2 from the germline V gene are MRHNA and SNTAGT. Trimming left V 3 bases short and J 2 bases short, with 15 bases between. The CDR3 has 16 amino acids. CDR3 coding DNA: TGTGCCAGCAGTGAAACCGGGACCGAATACACAGATACGCAGTATTTT. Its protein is CASSETGTEYTDTQYF.

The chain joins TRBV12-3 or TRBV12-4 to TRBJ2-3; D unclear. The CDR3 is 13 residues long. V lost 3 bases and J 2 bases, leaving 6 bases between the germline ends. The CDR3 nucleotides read TGTGCCAGCAGTTTTGGCCTCACAGATACGCAGTATTTT. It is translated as CASSFGLTDTQYF.

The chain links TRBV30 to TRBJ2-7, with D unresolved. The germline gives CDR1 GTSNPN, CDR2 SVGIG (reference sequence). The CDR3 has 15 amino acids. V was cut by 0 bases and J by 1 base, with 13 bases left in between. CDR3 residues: CAWSVLGLRSYEQYF. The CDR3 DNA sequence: TGTGCCTGGAGTGTATTAGGGCTTAGGTCCTACGAGCAGTACTTC.

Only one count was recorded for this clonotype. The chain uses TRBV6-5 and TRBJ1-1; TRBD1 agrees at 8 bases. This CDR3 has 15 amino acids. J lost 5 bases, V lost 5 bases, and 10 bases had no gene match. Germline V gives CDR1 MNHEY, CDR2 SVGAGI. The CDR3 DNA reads TGTGCCAGCAGTCCAATACAGGGGGTTGGGACTGAAGCTTTCTTT. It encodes CASSPIQGVGTEAFF.

This CDR3 is CASSQRDRAFQPQHF. For the CDR3, the DNA is TGCGCCAGCAGTCAAAGGGACAGGGCGTTTCAGCCCCAGCATTTT. The genes are TRBV23-1 and TRBJ1-5; 9 bases align to TRBD1. TRBV23-1 is classed as an ORF, of uncertain function. The J segment lost 6 bases and the V segment lost 2 bases, leaving 5 bases of the junction unmatched. This CDR3 region has 15 residues.

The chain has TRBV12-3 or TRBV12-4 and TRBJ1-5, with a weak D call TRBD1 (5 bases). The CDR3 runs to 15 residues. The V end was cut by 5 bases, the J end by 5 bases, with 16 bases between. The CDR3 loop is CASSPHSGTHQPQHF. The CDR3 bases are TGTGCCAGCAGTCCCCACTCGGGGACCCATCAGCCCCAGCATTTT.

The CDR3 DNA follows: TGTGCCAGCAGTCCTAGGGACACCTTGGGGGCCTACAATGAGCAGTTCTTC. It encodes CASSPRDTLGAYNEQFF. The chain combines TRBV12-3 or TRBV12-4 with TRBJ2-1; D perhaps matches TRBD1 (6 bases). With 5 bases removed from V and 2 bases from J, the gap between germline ends came to 19 bases. The CDR3 sequence is 17 residues long.